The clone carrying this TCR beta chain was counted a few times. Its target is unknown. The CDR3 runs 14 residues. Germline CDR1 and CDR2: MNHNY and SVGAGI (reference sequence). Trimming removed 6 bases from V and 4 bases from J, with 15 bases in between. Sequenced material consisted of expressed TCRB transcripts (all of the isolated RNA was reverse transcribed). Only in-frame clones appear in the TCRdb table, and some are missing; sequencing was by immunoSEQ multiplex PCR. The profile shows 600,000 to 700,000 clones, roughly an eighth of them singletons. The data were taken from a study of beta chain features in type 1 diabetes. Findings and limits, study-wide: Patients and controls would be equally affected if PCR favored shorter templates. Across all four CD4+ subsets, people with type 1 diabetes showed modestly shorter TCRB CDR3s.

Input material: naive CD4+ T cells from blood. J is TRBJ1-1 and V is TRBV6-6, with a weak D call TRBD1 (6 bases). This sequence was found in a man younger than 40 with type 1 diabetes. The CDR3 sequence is CASSPTGSGTEAFF. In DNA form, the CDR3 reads TGTGCCAGCAGCCCCACAGGGAGTGGCACTGAAGCTTTCTTT.